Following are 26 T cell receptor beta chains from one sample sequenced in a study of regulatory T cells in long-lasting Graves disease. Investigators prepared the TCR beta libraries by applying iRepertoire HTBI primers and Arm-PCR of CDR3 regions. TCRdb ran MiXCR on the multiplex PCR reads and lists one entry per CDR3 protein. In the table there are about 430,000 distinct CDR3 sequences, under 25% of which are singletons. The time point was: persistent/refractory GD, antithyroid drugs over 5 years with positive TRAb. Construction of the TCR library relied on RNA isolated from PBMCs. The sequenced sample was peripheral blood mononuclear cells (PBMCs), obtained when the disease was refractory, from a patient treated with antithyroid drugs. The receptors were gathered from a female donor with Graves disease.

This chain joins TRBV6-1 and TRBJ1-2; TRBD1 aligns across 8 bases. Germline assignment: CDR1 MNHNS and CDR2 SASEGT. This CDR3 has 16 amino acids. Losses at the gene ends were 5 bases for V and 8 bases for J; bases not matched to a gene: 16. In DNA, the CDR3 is TGTGCCAGCAGTCAGGGGGGTGGCAGGGGGCTCGGGGGCTACACCTTC. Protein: CASSQGGGRGLGGYTF.

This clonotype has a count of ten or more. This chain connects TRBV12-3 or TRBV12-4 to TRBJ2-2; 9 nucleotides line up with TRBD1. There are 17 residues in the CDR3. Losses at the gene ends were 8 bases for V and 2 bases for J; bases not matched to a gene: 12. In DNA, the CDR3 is TGTGCCAGCTCCCGACCCGTGGACAGGGGTAACACCGGGGAGCTGTTTTTT. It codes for CASSRPVDRGNTGELFF.

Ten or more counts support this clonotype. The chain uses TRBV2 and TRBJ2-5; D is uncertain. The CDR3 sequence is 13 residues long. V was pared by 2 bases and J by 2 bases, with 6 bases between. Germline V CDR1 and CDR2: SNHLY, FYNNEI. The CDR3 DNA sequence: TGTGCCAGCAGTGAACGGCGGCAAGAGACCCAGTACTTC. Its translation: CASSERRQETQYF.

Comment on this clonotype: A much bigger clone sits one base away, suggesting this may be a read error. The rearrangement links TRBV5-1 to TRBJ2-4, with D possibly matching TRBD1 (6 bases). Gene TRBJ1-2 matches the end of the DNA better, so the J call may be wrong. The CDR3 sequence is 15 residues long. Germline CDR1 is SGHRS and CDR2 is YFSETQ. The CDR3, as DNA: TGCGCCAGCAGCCCGGACGGTGAAGGGGGGTATGGCTACACCTTC. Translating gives CASSPDGEGGYGYTF.

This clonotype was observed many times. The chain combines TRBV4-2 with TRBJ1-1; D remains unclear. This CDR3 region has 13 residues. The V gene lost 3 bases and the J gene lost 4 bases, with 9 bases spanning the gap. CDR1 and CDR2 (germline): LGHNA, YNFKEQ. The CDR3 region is CASSQRRGTEAFF. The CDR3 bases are TGTGCCAGCAGCCAGAGACGGGGCACTGAAGCTTTCTTT.

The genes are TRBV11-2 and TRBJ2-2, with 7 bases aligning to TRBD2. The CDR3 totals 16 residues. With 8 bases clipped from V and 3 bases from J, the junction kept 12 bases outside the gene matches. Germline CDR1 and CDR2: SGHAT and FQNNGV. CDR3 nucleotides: TGTGCCAGCTTCTGGGGGGGAGCGGCGGACACCGGGGAGCTGTTTTTT. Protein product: CASFWGGAADTGELFF.

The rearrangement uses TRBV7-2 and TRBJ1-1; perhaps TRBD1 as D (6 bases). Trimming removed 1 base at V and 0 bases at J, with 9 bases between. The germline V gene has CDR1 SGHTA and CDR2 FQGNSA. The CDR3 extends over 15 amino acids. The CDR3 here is CASSLVRGLNTEAFF. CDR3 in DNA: TGTGCCAGCAGCTTAGTCAGGGGTTTGAACACTGAAGCTTTCTTT. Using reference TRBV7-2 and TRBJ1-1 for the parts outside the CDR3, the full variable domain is GAGVSQSPSNKVTEKGKDVELRCDPISGHTALYWYRQSLGQGLEFLIYFQGNSAPDKSGLPSDRFSAERTGGSVSTLTIQRTQQEDSAVYLCASSLVRGLNTEAFFGQGTRLTVV.

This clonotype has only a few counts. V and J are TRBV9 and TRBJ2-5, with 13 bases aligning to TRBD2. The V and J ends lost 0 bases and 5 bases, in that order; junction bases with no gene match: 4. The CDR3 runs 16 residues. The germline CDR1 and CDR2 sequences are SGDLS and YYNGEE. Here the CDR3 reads CASSVAATSGGETQYF. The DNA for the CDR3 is TGTGCCAGCAGCGTAGCCGCGACTAGCGGGGGGGAGACCCAGTACTTC.

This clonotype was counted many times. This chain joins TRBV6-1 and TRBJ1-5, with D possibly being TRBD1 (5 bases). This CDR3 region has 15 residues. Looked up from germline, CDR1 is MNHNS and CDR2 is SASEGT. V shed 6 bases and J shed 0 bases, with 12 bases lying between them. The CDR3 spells CASSLGTLSNQPQHF. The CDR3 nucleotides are TGTGCCAGCAGCCTCGGGACGCTTAGCAATCAGCCCCAGCATTTT.

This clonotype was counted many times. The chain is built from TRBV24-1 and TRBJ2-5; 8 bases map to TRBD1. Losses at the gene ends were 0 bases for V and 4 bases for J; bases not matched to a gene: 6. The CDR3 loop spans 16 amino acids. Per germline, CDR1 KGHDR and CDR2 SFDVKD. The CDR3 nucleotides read TGTGCCACCAGTGATTTGGACCCAGGGGGCCTAGAGACCCAGTACTTC. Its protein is CATSDLDPGGLETQYF.

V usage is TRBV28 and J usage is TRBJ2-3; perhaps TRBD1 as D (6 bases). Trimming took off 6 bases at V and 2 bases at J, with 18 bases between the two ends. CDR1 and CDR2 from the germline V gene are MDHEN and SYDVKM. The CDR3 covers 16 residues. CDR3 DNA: TGTGCCAGCAGATGGGCGTTGTCGGGACACACAGATACGCAGTATTTT. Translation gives CASRWALSGHTDTQYF.

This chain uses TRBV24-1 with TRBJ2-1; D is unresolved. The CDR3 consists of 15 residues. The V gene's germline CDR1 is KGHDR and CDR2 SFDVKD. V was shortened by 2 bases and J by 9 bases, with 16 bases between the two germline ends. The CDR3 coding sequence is TGTGCCACCAGTGATTACGGAGACTCAACTGGTGAGCAGTTCTTC. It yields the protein CATSDYGDSTGEQFF.

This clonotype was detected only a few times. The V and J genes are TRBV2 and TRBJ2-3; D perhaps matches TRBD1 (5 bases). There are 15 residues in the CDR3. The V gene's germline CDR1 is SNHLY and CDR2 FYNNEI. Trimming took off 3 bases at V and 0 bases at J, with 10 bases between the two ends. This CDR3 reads CASSDGRASTDTQYF. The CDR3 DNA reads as TGTGCCAGCAGTGACGGCAGGGCGAGCACAGATACGCAGTATTTT.

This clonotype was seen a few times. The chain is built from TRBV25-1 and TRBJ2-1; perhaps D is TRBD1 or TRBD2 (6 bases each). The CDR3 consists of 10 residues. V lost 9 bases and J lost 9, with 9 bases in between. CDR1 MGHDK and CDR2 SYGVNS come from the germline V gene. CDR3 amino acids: CASGGGEQFF. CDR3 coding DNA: TGTGCCAGTGGAGGGGGTGAGCAGTTCTTC.

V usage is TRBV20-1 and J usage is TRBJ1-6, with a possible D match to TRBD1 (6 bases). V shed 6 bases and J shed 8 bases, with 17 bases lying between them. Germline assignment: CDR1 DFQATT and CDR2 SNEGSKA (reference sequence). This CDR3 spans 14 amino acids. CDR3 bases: TGCAGTGCCCGCCCAGGGGAAGGGCATTCACCCCTCCACTTT. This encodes CSARPGEGHSPLHF.

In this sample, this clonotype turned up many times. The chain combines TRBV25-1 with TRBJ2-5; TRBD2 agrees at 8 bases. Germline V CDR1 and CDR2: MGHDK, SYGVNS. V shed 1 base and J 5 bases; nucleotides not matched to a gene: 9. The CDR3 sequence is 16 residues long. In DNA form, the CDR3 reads TGTGCCAGCAGTGAATCTATGAGCGGGAGCCGGGAGACCCAGTACTTC. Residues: CASSESMSGSRETQYF.

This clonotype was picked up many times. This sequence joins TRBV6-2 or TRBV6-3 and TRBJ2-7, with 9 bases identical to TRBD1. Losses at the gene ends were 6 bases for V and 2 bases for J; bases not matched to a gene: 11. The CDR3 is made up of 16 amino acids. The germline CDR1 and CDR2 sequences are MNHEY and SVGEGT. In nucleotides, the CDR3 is TGTGCCAGCAGACCAAATCCGGGACAGGGTGCCTACGAGCAGTACTTC. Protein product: CASRPNPGQGAYEQYF.

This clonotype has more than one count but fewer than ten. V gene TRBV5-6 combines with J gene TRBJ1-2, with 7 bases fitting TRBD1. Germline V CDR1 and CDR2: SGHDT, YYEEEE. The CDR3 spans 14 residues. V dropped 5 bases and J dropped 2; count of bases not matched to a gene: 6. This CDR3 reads CASRPDRANYGYTF. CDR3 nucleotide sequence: TGTGCCAGCAGACCTGACAGGGCGAACTATGGCTACACCTTC.

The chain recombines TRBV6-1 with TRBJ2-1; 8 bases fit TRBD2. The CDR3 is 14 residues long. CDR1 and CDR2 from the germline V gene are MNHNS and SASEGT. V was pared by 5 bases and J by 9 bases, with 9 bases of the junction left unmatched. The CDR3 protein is CASSRYRGGTEQFF. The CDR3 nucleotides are TGTGCCAGCAGTAGGTACCGGGGGGGGACTGAGCAGTTCTTC.

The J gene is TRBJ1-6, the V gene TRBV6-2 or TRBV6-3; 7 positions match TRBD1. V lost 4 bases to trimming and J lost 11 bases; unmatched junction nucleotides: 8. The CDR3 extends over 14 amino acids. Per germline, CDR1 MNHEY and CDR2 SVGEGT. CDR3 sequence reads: CASSFTGDWAPLHF. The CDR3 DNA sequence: TGTGCCAGCAGTTTTACAGGGGACTGGGCACCCCTCCACTTT.

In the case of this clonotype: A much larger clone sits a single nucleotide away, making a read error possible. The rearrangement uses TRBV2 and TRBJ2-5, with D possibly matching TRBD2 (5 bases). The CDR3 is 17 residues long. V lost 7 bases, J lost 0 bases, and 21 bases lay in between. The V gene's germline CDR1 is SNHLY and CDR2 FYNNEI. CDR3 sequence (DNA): TGTGCCAGCACCTCCCCTATCGGGATGGGGTACCAAGAGACCCAGTACTTC. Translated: CASTSPIGMGYQETQYF.

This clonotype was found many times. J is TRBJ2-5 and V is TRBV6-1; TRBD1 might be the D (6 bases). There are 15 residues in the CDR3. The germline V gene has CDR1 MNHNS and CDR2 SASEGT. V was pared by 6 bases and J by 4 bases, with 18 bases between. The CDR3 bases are TGTGCCAGCAGACCAGGGACACCTGGGGGAGAGACCCAGTACTTC. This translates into CASRPGTPGGETQYF.

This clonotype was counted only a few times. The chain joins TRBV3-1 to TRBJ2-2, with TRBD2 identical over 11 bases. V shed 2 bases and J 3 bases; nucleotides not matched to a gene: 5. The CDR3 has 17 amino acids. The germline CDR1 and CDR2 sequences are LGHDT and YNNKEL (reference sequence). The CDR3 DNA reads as TGTGCCAGCAGCCAACTTGGGACTAGCGGACACACCGGGGAGCTGTTTTTT. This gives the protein CASSQLGTSGHTGELFF.

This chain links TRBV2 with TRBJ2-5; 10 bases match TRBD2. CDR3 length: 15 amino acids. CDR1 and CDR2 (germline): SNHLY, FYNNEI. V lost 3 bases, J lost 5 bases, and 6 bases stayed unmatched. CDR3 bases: TGTGCCAGCAGTGAGTCTAGCGGGAGTCGGGAGACCCAGTACTTC. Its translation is CASSESSGSRETQYF.

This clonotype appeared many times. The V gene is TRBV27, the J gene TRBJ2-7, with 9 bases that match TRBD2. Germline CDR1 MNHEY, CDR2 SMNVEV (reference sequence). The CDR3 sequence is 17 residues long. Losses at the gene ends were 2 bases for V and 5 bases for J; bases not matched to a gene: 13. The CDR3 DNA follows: TGTGCCAGCAGTTTAGTTAGTCCGGGACTAGCCCCCCACGAGCAGTACTTC. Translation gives CASSLVSPGLAPHEQYF.

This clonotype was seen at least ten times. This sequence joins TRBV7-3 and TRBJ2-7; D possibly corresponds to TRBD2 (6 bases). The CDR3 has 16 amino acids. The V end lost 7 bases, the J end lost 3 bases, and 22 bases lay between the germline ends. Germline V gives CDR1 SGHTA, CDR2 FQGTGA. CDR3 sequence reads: CASTTPPSANYYEQYF. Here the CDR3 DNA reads TGTGCCAGCACCACGCCCCCTAGCGCTAATTACTACGAGCAGTACTTC.